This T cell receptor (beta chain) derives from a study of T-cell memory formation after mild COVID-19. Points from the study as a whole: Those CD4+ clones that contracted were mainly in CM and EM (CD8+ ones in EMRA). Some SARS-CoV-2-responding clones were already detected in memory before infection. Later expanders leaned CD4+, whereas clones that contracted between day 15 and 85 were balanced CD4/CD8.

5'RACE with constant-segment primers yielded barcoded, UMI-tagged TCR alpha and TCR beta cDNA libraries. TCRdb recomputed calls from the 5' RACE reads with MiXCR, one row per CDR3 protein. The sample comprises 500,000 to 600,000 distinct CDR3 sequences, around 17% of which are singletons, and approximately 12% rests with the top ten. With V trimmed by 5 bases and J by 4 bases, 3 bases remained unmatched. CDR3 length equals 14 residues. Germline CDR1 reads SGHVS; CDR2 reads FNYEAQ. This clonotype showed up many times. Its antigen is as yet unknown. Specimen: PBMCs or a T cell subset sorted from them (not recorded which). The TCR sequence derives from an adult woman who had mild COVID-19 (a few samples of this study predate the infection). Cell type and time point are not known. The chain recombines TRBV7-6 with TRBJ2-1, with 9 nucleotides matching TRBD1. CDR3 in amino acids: CASSRTGVYNEQFF. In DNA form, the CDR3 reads TGTGCCAGCAGCCGGACAGGGGTTTACAATGAGCAGTTCTTC.